The 24 T cell receptor beta chains given below trace back to one sample, sequenced in a study of T cells in Graves' hyperthyroidism and ophthalmopathy. What was amplified from RNA transcripts were TCR beta CDR3 regions. First-round RT-PCR targeting the TCR CDR3 was performed with the HTBI primer set. TCRdb reprocessed the multiplex PCR reads with MiXCR, giving one entry per CDR3 protein. The top ten hold about a quarter of the sample, which has around 100,000 distinct CDR3 sequences, roughly 47% seen once. Specimen: blood. These receptors originate from a man aged 40-49 years with Graves' hyperthyroidism.

This clonotype was recorded once. Germline is not matched at one junction end, which may reflect a read error. The chain uses TRBV19 and TRBJ2-6; D may match TRBD1 or TRBD2 (5 bases each). This CDR3 contains 18 residues. Germline assignment: CDR1 LNHDA and CDR2 SQIVND (reference sequence). The CDR3 loop reads CASSIEAGPSSGANVRTF. CDR3 DNA: TGTGCCAGTAGTATAGAGGCAGGGCCTAGCTCTGGGGCCAACGTCCGGACTTTC.

J is TRBJ1-2 and V is TRBV28; D is unclear. The CDR3 is 13 residues long. Per the germline V gene, CDR1 is MDHEN and CDR2 is SYDVKM. Trimming shortened V by 2 bases and J by 5 bases, and 9 bases separated the two germline ends. The CDR3 DNA sequence: TGTGCCAGCAGTTTAAAACGGCCGTATGGCTACACCTTC. Amino acids: CASSLKRPYGYTF.

As regards this clonotype: A read error may account for a junction end that differs from germline. The chain links TRBV10-3 to TRBJ2-3; no definite D call. This CDR3 region has 13 residues. Per the germline V gene, CDR1 is ENHRY and CDR2 is SYGVKD. The CDR3 nucleotides read TGTGTCATCAACCAAGACTTCACAGATACGCAGTATTTT. It codes for CVINQDFTDTQYF.

In its sample, this clonotype was seen once. This rearrangement joins TRBV24-1 to TRBJ2-3; TRBD2 might be the D (5 bases). The CDR3 length is 14 residues. CDR1 and CDR2 from the germline V gene are KGHDR and SFDVKD. Between the trimmed V and J ends, which lost 3 bases and 3 bases, there was a span of 9 bases. CDR3 sequence (DNA): TGTGCCACCAGTGATCTCCGGGATACAGATACGCAGTATTTT. Translated, it gives CATSDLRDTDTQYF.

This clonotype has ten or more counts. This sequence joins TRBV19 and TRBJ2-7; maybe TRBD1 (5 bases). Germline CDR1 and CDR2: LNHDA and SQIVND (reference sequence). CDR3 length equals 14 residues. Trimming stripped 7 bases from V and 2 bases from J, with 15 bases between. CDR3 in amino acids: CASKPGFQTYEQYF. For the CDR3, the DNA is TGTGCCAGTAAACCAGGGTTTCAAACCTACGAGCAGTACTTC.

In its sample, this clonotype was seen once. This may stem from a read error, because a much larger clone lies one nucleotide away. V and J are TRBV7-9 and TRBJ2-7; 7 bases fit TRBD1. The CDR3 runs to 14 residues. Trimming removed 5 bases from V and 6 bases from J; junction bases left unmatched: 10. Germline loops: CDR1 SEHNR, CDR2 FQNEAQ (reference sequence). Here the CDR3 reads CASSQGQVPFEQYF. In DNA, the CDR3 is TGTGCCAGCAGCCAAGGACAGGTTCCCTTCGAGCAGTACTTC.

This clonotype came up many times. The rearrangement links TRBV6-6 to TRBJ1-6, with a tentative D call TRBD1 (6 bases). Germline V CDR1 and CDR2: MNHNY, SVGAGI (reference sequence). Between the trimmed V and J ends, which lost 4 bases and 0 bases, there was a span of 16 bases. The CDR3 consists of 18 residues. The CDR3 region has the DNA TGTGCCAGCAGTTCCCGGGGCGGGGGCAGCTCCTATAATTCACCCCTCCACTTT. This gives the protein CASSSRGGGSSYNSPLHF.

The CDR3 protein is CASSLGGSGKTQYF. CDR3 in DNA: TGTGCCAGCAGCCTTGGAGGTTCAGGAAAGACCCAGTACTTC. The rearrangement joins TRBV7-3 to TRBJ2-5, with D maybe TRBD2 (5 bases). Germline V gives CDR1 SGHTA, CDR2 FQGTGA. The CDR3 has 14 residues. V lost 5 bases and J 6 bases, leaving 16 bases between the germline ends.

In this sample, this clonotype turned up a few times. The chain is built from TRBV19 and TRBJ1-5; 7 bases fit TRBD1. The CDR3 is 14 amino acids. Trimming removed 5 bases from V and 9 bases from J; junction bases left unmatched: 10. Germline V gene sequence: CDR1 LNHDA, CDR2 SQIVND (reference sequence). CDR3 in DNA: TGTGCCAGTAGTCCGGACAGGTGGCAACCGCCCCAGCATTTT. Its translation is CASSPDRWQPPQHF.

This clonotype was counted ten times or more. The chain combines TRBV20-1 with TRBJ2-1, with TRBD2 as a possible D gene (6 bases). Germline V gene sequence: CDR1 DFQATT, CDR2 SNEGSKA (reference sequence). The CDR3 is 14 residues long. Trimming stripped 5 bases from V and 1 base from J, with 12 bases between. CDR3 DNA sequence: TGCAGTGCTTCCGGGACTCCTTCCTACAATGAGCAGTTCTTC. Amino acid sequence: CSASGTPSYNEQFF.

The rearrangement links TRBV2 to TRBJ2-5; a possible D gene is TRBD2 (7 bases). V was pared by 6 bases and J by 11 bases, with 19 bases between. The CDR3 runs to 13 residues. Germline V gives CDR1 SNHLY, CDR2 FYNNEI. The CDR3 here is CASRGGGLKEQYF. The CDR3 DNA is TGTGCCAGCAGAGGGGGAGGGCTGAAAGAGCAGTACTTC. Using reference TRBV2 and TRBJ2-5 for the parts outside the CDR3, the full variable domain is EPEVTQTPSHQVTQMGQEVILRCVPISNHLYFYWYRQILGQKVEFLVSFYNNEISEKSEIFDDQFSVERPDGSNFTLKIRSTKLEDSAMYFCASRGGGLKEQYFGPGTRLLVL.

Details on this clonotype: A junction boundary mismatches the germline segment, possibly from a read error. The chain employs TRBV20-1 and TRBJ1-4, with D tentatively TRBD1 (6 bases). The CDR3 contains 15 residues. Germline CDR1 DFQATT, CDR2 SNEGSKA (reference sequence). The CDR3 coding sequence is TGCAGTGCTAGCGGGGACACGGGGAAGACTGAAAAACCGTTTTTT. Translation: CSASGDTGKTEKPFF.

Points on this clonotype: This may come from a read error, since a much larger clone is one base off. This chain's CDR3 is CASSPGQGSVYERYF. The CDR3 DNA reads as TGCGCCAGCAGCCCGGGACAGGGTTCGGTCTACGAGCGGTACTTC. The genes are TRBV4-3 and TRBJ2-7; 9 bases match TRBD1. CDR1 and CDR2 from the germline V gene are LGHNA and YSLEER. The CDR3 sequence is 15 residues long.

This clonotype was counted ten times or more. The chain carries TRBV11-2 and TRBJ2-7; TRBD1 or TRBD2 may be the D gene (5 bases each). The germline V gene encodes CDR1 SGHAT and CDR2 FQNNGV. V was trimmed by 1 base and J by 4 bases, leaving 17 bases between them. The CDR3 has 16 residues. CDR3 in amino acids: CASSLAGSTALYEQYF. The CDR3 coding sequence is TGTGCCAGCAGCTTAGCGGGATCGACAGCACTATACGAGCAGTACTTC.

The chain uses TRBV20-1 and TRBJ1-4; D unresolved. V was clipped by 0 bases and J by 2 bases, with 7 bases between them. Germline CDR1 reads DFQATT; CDR2 reads SNEGSKA (reference sequence). The CDR3 is 14 residues long. CDR3 nucleotides: TGCAGTGCTAGAGATCGGGCGACTAATGAAAAACTGTTTTTT. Protein sequence: CSARDRATNEKLFF.

To note about this clonotype: Germline and junction disagree at one end, which may indicate a read error. The chain recombines TRBV20-1 with TRBJ2-7; 9 bases fit TRBD2. Per germline, CDR1 DFQATT and CDR2 SNEGSKA (reference sequence). This CDR3 is built from 14 residues. CDR3 bases: TGCAGTGCTAGGGGGGTTAGCGGGGGAGGCGAGCAGTACTTT. Amino acids: CSARGVSGGGEQYF.

This clonotype was counted many times. The V gene is TRBV7-6, the J gene TRBJ1-2; TRBD1 matches at 11 bases. Germline V gene lookup returns CDR1 SGHVS and CDR2 FNYEAQ. Trimming at V came to 1 base and at J to 2 bases, leaving 12 bases not matched to a gene. The CDR3 is made up of 19 amino acids. The CDR3 nucleotides are TGTGCCAGCAGCTTAGTGGGGCCGGGACAGGGGGGTCGGAACTATGGCTACACCTTC. Its translation: CASSLVGPGQGGRNYGYTF.

This clonotype was counted at least ten times. This chain connects TRBV6-5 to TRBJ2-7, with D perhaps TRBD2 (5 bases). This CDR3 comprises 13 residues. Per germline, CDR1 MNHEY and CDR2 SVGAGI. Trimming removed 0 bases at V and 7 bases at J, with 10 bases between. DNA for the CDR3: TGTGCCAGCAGTTACTCCGGGGTGGGGGAGCAGTACTTC. It is translated as CASSYSGVGEQYF.

The chain uses TRBV2 and TRBJ2-7, with 8 positions matching TRBD1. Germline V lookup: CDR1 SNHLY, CDR2 FYNNEI. V shed 6 bases and J 6 bases; nucleotides not matched to a gene: 1. The CDR3 totals 11 residues. The CDR3 DNA is TGTGCCAGCAGAGACAGGGGCGAGCAGTACTTC. Translation: CASRDRGEQYF.

Ten or more counts support this clonotype. The V call is TRBV6-6, the J call TRBJ1-2; no definite D call. Trimming pared 2 bases from V and 5 bases from J, leaving 9 bases between. Germline V gene sequence: CDR1 MNHNY, CDR2 SVGAGI (reference sequence). The CDR3 has 13 residues. For the CDR3, the DNA is TGTGCCAGCAGTTACGAGTCGGTATATGGCTACACCTTC. This gives the protein CASSYESVYGYTF.

This clonotype was seen repeatedly, ten times or more. The chain links TRBV7-2 to TRBJ2-2; no clear D. V lost 1 base, J lost 3 bases, and 15 bases lay in between. Looked up from germline, CDR1 is SGHTA and CDR2 is FQGNSA. CDR3 length: 17 amino acids. DNA of the CDR3: TGTGCCAGCAGCTTAGATGGACGATTTTTTGACACCGGGGAGCTGTTTTTT. Protein sequence: CASSLDGRFFDTGELFF.

The rearrangement uses TRBV20-1 and TRBJ1-5, with D perhaps TRBD1 (5 bases). CDR3 length: 13 amino acids. V lost 6 bases and J 2 bases, leaving 11 bases between the germline ends. Per germline, CDR1 DFQATT and CDR2 SNEGSKA (reference sequence). Here the CDR3 DNA reads TGCAGTGCAAGAACGGGGGGCAATCAGCCCCAGCATTTT. Protein product: CSARTGGNQPQHF.

The V and J genes are TRBV29-1 and TRBJ2-7; 11 bases align to TRBD2. The CDR3 covers 14 residues. Germline-derived CDR1 and CDR2 are SQVTM and ANQGSEA. With 5 bases clipped from V and 3 bases from J, the junction kept 6 bases outside the gene matches. The CDR3 bases are TGCAGCGTTTCCGGGACTAGCGGCATCTACGAGCAGTACTTC. Protein sequence: CSVSGTSGIYEQYF.

This clonotype was counted at least ten times. The gene calls are TRBV4-3 and TRBJ1-5; perhaps TRBD1 as D (6 bases). Per germline, CDR1 LGHNA and CDR2 YSLEER. The germline V and J ends were trimmed by 3 bases and 5 bases, with 14 bases remaining between them. The CDR3 is 15 residues long. Written as DNA, the CDR3 is TGCGCCAGCAGCCAGGGACACGGGTCGGATCAGCCCCAGCATTTT. Protein product: CASSQGHGSDQPQHF.